The next 17 T cell receptor beta chains were all read from a single sample in a study of OX40 agonist ivuxolimab in advanced cancers. Library generation was performed with the immunoSEQ multiplex PCR assay. The immuneACCESS repertoire file appears here via TCRdb, limited to in-frame rearrangements. These files lack a portion of the clones; in checked studies, under half of the deficit traces to unresolved V genes, and the cause of the others is not known. This sample gives fewer than 30,000 clones in total; about 87% of them show up just once. Approximately 19% of the sample belongs to the ten largest clones. Sequenced material: CD4+ or CD8+ T cells sorted from blood, taken in a trial of the OX40 agonist ivuxolimab. The receptor set was obtained from an adult with an advanced solid tumor such as melanoma, head and neck, liver or kidney cancer.

The rearrangement joins TRBV7-7 to TRBJ2-7; possible D gene TRBD1, 5 bases. V lost 5 bases, J lost 3 bases, and 11 bases lay in between. Germline values: CDR1 SSHAT, CDR2 FNYEAQ (reference sequence). The CDR3 runs 13 residues. The CDR3 loop reads CASSADRNYEQYF. The CDR3 DNA reads as TGTGCCAGCAGCGCAGACAGAAACTACGAGCAGTACTTC.

This clone was observed a handful of times. The gene calls are TRBV4-2 and TRBJ1-5; no clear D. This CDR3 spans 16 amino acids. V was trimmed by 3 bases and J by 4 bases, leaving 16 bases between them. CDR1 and CDR2 (germline): LGHNA, YNFKEQ. CDR3 in amino acids: CASSQTIGRLNQPQHF. The CDR3 bases are TGTGCCAGCAGCCAGACTATCGGACGCTTGAATCAGCCCCAGCATTTT.

In this sample, this clone turned up once. The gene calls are TRBV29-1 and TRBJ2-2; 9 bases match TRBD1. The CDR3 extends over 15 amino acids. The V segment lost 7 bases and the J segment 5 bases; nucleotides outside the gene matches: 11. Per germline, CDR1 SQVTM and CDR2 ANQGSEA. CDR3 region: CSAGGGQGKTGELFF. As DNA, the CDR3 is TGCAGCGCCGGAGGAGGACAGGGGAAAACCGGGGAGCTGTTTTTT.

The chain combines TRBV5-1 with TRBJ2-7, with 8 positions matching TRBD2. Unmatched junction bases numbered 6, after V lost 1 base and J lost 3 bases. This CDR3 spans 15 amino acids. The germline V gene encodes CDR1 SGHRS and CDR2 YFSETQ. The CDR3: CASSLMGLGFYEQYF. CDR3 coding DNA: TGCGCCAGCAGCTTGATGGGACTAGGGTTCTACGAGCAGTACTTC.

The chain couples TRBV5-5 to TRBJ1-4, with no clear D. Germline V gene lookup returns CDR1 SGHKS and CDR2 YYEKEE (reference sequence). Trimming stripped 2 bases from V and 6 bases from J, with 17 bases between. The CDR3 length is 16 residues. Here the CDR3 reads CASSFLSLTFDEKLFF. CDR3 in DNA: TGTGCCAGCAGCTTTTTGAGTTTGACATTTGATGAAAAACTGTTTTTT.

This chain joins TRBV4-3 and TRBJ1-1; no clear D. Germline loops: CDR1 LGHNA, CDR2 YSLEER. Between the trimmed V and J ends, which lost 4 bases and 1 base, there was a span of 16 bases. The CDR3 loop spans 16 amino acids. CDR3: CASSLGLALRNTEAFF. In DNA form, the CDR3 reads TGCGCCAGCAGCCTAGGCTTGGCGCTTAGGAACACTGAAGCTTTCTTT.

V usage is TRBV7-9 and J usage is TRBJ1-2, with D perhaps matching TRBD1 (6 bases). Germline V lookup: CDR1 SEHNR, CDR2 FQNEAQ (reference sequence). V shed 4 bases and J shed 6 bases, with 12 bases lying between them. The CDR3 runs to 13 residues. In nucleotides, the CDR3 is TGTGCCAGCAGCTCTGTAGGGGACAATGGCTACACCTTC. Translated: CASSSVGDNGYTF.

The rearrangement uses TRBV9 and TRBJ2-1, with D tentatively TRBD2 (6 bases). The V end was cut by 1 base, the J end by 1 base, with 15 bases between. Germline loops: CDR1 SGDLS, CDR2 YYNGEE. There are 17 residues in the CDR3. CDR3 sequence (DNA): TGTGCCAGCAGCGTATCCACAACTAGCCCATCCTACAATGAGCAGTTCTTC. Its protein product is CASSVSTTSPSYNEQFF.

The V and J genes are TRBV27 and TRBJ1-1, with D possibly being TRBD1 (6 bases). Germline V gene lookup returns CDR1 MNHEY and CDR2 SMNVEV (reference sequence). The CDR3 contains 14 residues. V was shortened by 5 bases and J by 6 bases, with 16 bases between the two germline ends. In DNA form, the CDR3 reads TGTGCCAGCAGTCTACAGGGATATCTGTCTGAAGCTTTCTTT. Its translation is CASSLQGYLSEAFF.

The J gene is TRBJ2-2, the V gene TRBV5-6; weak D call: TRBD2 (6 bases). V shed 3 bases and J shed 6 bases, with 9 bases lying between them. The germline V gene has CDR1 SGHDT and CDR2 YYEEEE. CDR3 length: 13 residues. The CDR3 DNA reads TGTGCCAGCAGCTCGGGGGATGCCGGGGAGCTGTTTTTT. As protein: CASSSGDAGELFF.

V is TRBV7-9 and J is TRBJ2-3, with D perhaps TRBD2 (5 bases). Trimming took 1 base from V and 7 from J, leaving 15 bases between them. The CDR3 covers 15 residues. Looked up from germline, CDR1 is SEHNR and CDR2 is FQNEAQ (reference sequence). CDR3 nucleotides: TGTGCCAGCAGCTTAGTTCCGCGGGCGCACAATACGCAGTATTTT. Its protein product is CASSLVPRAHNTQYF.

The J gene is TRBJ2-1, the V gene TRBV11-3; D ambiguous. Germline loops: CDR1 SGHNT, CDR2 YENEEA. Deletions cut 0 bases from V and 2 bases from J, with 5 bases between. This CDR3 contains 14 residues. The DNA of the CDR3 is TGTGCCAGCAGCTTAGATGGGGCCTACAATGAGCAGTTCTTC. This sequence encodes CASSLDGAYNEQFF.

This chain's CDR3 is CSVKGNTEAFF. The CDR3 coding sequence is TGCAGCGTTAAAGGGAACACTGAAGCTTTCTTT. The chain employs TRBV29-1 and TRBJ1-1, with D unclear. This CDR3 is 11 amino acids long. V was pared by 5 bases and J by 1 base, with 5 bases between. In germline, CDR1 is SQVTM, CDR2 ANQGSEA. Using reference TRBV29-1 and TRBJ1-1 for the parts outside the CDR3, the full variable domain is SAVISQKPSRDICQRGTSLTIQCQVDSQVTMMFWYRQQPGQSLTLIATANQGSEATYESGFVIDKFPISRPNLTFSTLTVSNMSPEDSSIYLCSVKGNTEAFFGQGTRLTVV.

The table lists this clone with a count of one. The chain has TRBV27 and TRBJ2-1, with D possibly being TRBD1 or TRBD2 (5 bases each). CDR1 is MNHEY, CDR2 SMNVEV, per germline (reference sequence). This CDR3 contains 13 residues. V was pared by 5 bases and J by 4 bases, with 9 bases between. In DNA, the CDR3 is TGTGCCAGCAGTCGTGGGGGTTACAATGAGCAGTTCTTC. This gives the protein CASSRGGYNEQFF.

A remark on this clone: Different DNA sequences within this sample yield the same CDR3. The chain joins TRBV4-1 to TRBJ1-2; the D is unclear. CDR3 length: 15 amino acids. The germline gives CDR1 MGHRA, CDR2 YSYEKL. V lost 0 bases and J 7 bases, leaving 15 bases between the germline ends. The CDR3 protein is CASSQDRLISGGYTF. CDR3 in DNA: TGCGCCAGCAGCCAAGATAGGTTGATATCGGGTGGCTACACCTTC.

This chain joins TRBV13 and TRBJ2-3; 7 bases map to TRBD2. This CDR3 is built from 16 residues. Trimming took 4 bases from V and 3 from J; bases not matched to a gene: 10. Germline assignment: CDR1 PRHDT and CDR2 FYEKMQ (reference sequence). The CDR3 nucleotides are TGTGCCAGCAGCTCCCTGGCGGGAGAGAATACAGATACGCAGTATTTT. This sequence encodes CASSSLAGENTDTQYF.

This chain uses TRBV5-7 with TRBJ1-5, with a weak D call TRBD1 (5 bases). TRBV5-7 is an open reading frame, and its role is uncertain. V was trimmed by 4 bases and J by 6 bases, leaving 17 bases between them. The CDR3 spans 15 residues. CDR3 sequence (DNA): TGTGCCAGCAGCCTTTCGCGGGTAGGGGCTCAGCCCCAGCATTTT. Residues: CASSLSRVGAQPQHF.